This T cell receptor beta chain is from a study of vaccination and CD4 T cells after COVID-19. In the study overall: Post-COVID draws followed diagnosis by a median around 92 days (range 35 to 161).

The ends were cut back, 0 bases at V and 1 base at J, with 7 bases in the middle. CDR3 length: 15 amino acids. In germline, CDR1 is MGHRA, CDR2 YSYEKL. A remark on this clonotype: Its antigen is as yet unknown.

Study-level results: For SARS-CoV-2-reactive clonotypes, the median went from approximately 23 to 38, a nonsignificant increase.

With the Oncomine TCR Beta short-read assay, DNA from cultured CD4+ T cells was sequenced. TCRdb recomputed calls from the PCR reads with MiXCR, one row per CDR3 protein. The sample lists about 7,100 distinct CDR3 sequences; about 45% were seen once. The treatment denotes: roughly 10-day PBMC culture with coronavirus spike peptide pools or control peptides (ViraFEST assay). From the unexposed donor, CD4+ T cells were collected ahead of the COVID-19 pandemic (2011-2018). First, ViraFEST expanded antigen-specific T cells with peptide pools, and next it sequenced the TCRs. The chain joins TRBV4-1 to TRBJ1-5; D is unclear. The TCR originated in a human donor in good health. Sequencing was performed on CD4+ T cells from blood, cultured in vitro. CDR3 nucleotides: TGCGCCAGCAGCCAAGAATGGAACAGCAATCAGCCCCAGCATTTT. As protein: CASSQEWNSNQPQHF.